The rows below give T cell receptor beta chains drawn from one sample of a study of blood T cell repertoires in COVID-19. Profiled with immunoSEQ multiplex PCR; TCRdb holds only in-frame clones, not every one. The data show around 450,000 clones, with roughly 87% seen just once and around 0.7% held by the top ten. Sequenced sample: PBMCs or T cells enriched from blood (not recorded which). These receptors all stem from a woman younger than 35 who had recovered from COVID-19. Each CDR3 is given with its conserved first and last residue. The D gene is left open where the match is weak. Part of the rows lack a size; the others show once, few, many or a class for expanded clones.

D: NA
V: TRBV2
size: NA
J: TRBJ1-4
DNA: TGTGCCAGCCAACTATTTGCAACTAATGAAAAACTGTTTTTT
CDR3: CASQLFATNEKLFF

D: NA
V: TRBV7-2
size: few
J: TRBJ2-5
DNA: TGTGCCAGCAGCTTAGGGGGGGGCATATCAGAGACCCAGTACTTC
CDR3: CASSLGGGISETQYF

D: TRBD1
V: TRBV3-1/TRBV3-2
size: NA
J: TRBJ2-4
DNA: TGTGCCAGCAGCCAGGGGGAAGACAGGGGAAACATTCAGTACTTC
CDR3: CASSQGEDRGNIQYF

D: TRBD2
V: TRBV9
size: NA
J: TRBJ2-1
DNA: TGTGCCAGCAGCGGGGAGCGGGGGCCCTTCCTATACAATGAGCAGTTCTTC
CDR3: CASSGERGPFLYNEQFF

D: NA
V: TRBV5-5
size: NA
J: TRBJ1-1
DNA: TGTGCCAGCAGCTTTAACGCTTTTCAGGGCGAAGCTTTCTTT
CDR3: CASSFNAFQGEAFF

D: TRBD1
V: TRBV19
size: NA
J: TRBJ1-5
DNA: TGTGCCAGTAGAGACAGGGGGCGCGGCAATCAGCCCCAGCATTTT
CDR3: CASRDRGRGNQPQHF

D: NA
V: TRBV2
size: NA
J: TRBJ1-1
DNA: TGTGCCAGCAGTGAAGCGCTGACAGAGGACACTGAAGCTTTCTTT
CDR3: CASSEALTEDTEAFF

D: NA
V: TRBV9
size: NA
J: TRBJ1-3
DNA: TGTGCCAGCAGCGTGGGGATCCGGGAGATTGTCTCTAATGGGGGAAACACCATATATTTT
CDR3: CASSVGIREIVSNGGNTIYF

D: NA
V: TRBV7-9
size: NA
J: TRBJ1-4
DNA: TGTGCCAGCATCCCGGAGGGACCCTGGGGTAATGAAAAACTGTTTTTT
CDR3: CASIPEGPWGNEKLFF

D: NA
V: TRBV9
size: NA
J: TRBJ1-3
DNA: TGTGCCAGCAGCGGGGGGGGCTTCGGGAACACCATATATTTT
CDR3: CASSGGGFGNTIYF

D: TRBD1
V: TRBV18
size: few
J: TRBJ1-6
DNA: TGTGCCAGCTCCCAAGACAGGGTAGGAAATTCACCCCTCCACTTT
CDR3: CASSQDRVGNSPLHF

D: NA
V: TRBV21-1
size: NA
J: TRBJ2-7
DNA: TGTGCCATTCCGTGGGACAGGGGAGTCCAAAACTCCTACGAGCAGTACTTC
CDR3: CAIPWDRGVQNSYEQYF

D: NA
V: TRBV25-1
size: NA
J: TRBJ1-2
DNA: TGTGCCAGCAGTGACCCCAGTAACTATGGCTACACCTTC
CDR3: CASSDPSNYGYTF

D: NA
V: TRBV10-3
size: NA
J: TRBJ1-5
DNA: TGTGCCATCAGTGAGTCGGAGGGAGGGGCCCAGCATTTT
CDR3: CAISESEGGAQHF

D: NA
V: TRBV27
size: NA
J: TRBJ1-3
DNA: TGTGCCAGCAGTTTAACAGGGAACGGAAACACCATATATTTT
CDR3: CASSLTGNGNTIYF

D: NA
V: TRBV28
size: NA
J: TRBJ2-2
DNA: TGTGCCAGCAGTTTTAGGCAGGCTAACACCGGGGAGCTGTTTTTT
CDR3: CASSFRQANTGELFF

D: TRBD1
V: TRBV5-4
size: NA
J: TRBJ1-1
DNA: TGTGCCAGCAGCTTGCAGGCGACAGGGAGAACTGAAGCTTTCTTT
CDR3: CASSLQATGRTEAFF

D: NA
V: TRBV30
size: NA
J: TRBJ1-1
DNA: TGTGCCTGGAGGACCTTCGACAGTCCGAACACTGAAGCTTTCTTT
CDR3: CAWRTFDSPNTEAFF

D: NA
V: TRBV5-1
size: NA
J: TRBJ2-7
DNA: TGCGCCAGCAGCTTGGGGGCCGGGGGAGGAGGAAACGAGCAGTACTTC
CDR3: CASSLGAGGGGNEQYF

D: NA
V: TRBV5-1
size: once
J: TRBJ2-5
DNA: TGCGCCAGCAGGCGGGGTTACCAAGAGACCCAGTACTTC
CDR3: CASRRGYQETQYF

D: TRBD1
V: TRBV29-1
size: once
J: TRBJ2-2
DNA: TGCAGCGTTCAGACAGGGGCGAGCACCGGGGAGCTGTTTTTT
CDR3: CSVQTGASTGELFF

D: NA
V: TRBV6-5
size: NA
J: TRBJ1-1
DNA: TGTGCCAGCAGTCTAGGGGATGGGAACACTGAAGCTTTCTTT
CDR3: CASSLGDGNTEAFF

D: TRBD2
V: TRBV11-2
size: once
J: TRBJ2-3
DNA: TGTGCCAGCAGCTTAAGCGGGGGGGCGGCAGATACGCAGTATTTT
CDR3: CASSLSGGAADTQYF

D: NA
V: TRBV2
size: NA
J: TRBJ1-5
DNA: TGTGCCAGCAGTTCCGAGGCCCTTAGCAATCAGCCCCAGCATTTT
CDR3: CASSSEALSNQPQHF

D: TRBD2
V: TRBV5-1
size: NA
J: TRBJ2-3
DNA: TGCGCCAGCGGACCTAGCGGGGAGGGAGATACGCAGTATTTT
CDR3: CASGPSGEGDTQYF

D: TRBD1
V: TRBV28
size: NA
J: TRBJ2-2
DNA: TGTGCCACCCAGGGGGACCTAAACACCGGGGAGCTGTTTTTT
CDR3: CATQGDLNTGELFF

D: TRBD1
V: TRBV10-3
size: NA
J: TRBJ1-6
DNA: TGTGCCATCAGGGAGGGGACAGTAAATAATTCACCCCTCCACTTT
CDR3: CAIREGTVNNSPLHF

D: TRBD1
V: TRBV10-3
size: NA
J: TRBJ2-2
DNA: TGTGCCATCACTGGGGACAGGGCCCTCGGGAGCGGGGAGCTGTTTTTT
CDR3: CAITGDRALGSGELFF

D: NA
V: TRBV5-4
size: NA
J: TRBJ2-4
DNA: TGTGCCAGCAGCGTTACAGGGATTAGGGCCAAAAACATTCAGTACTTC
CDR3: CASSVTGIRAKNIQYF

D: NA
V: TRBV28
size: NA
J: TRBJ2-4
DNA: TGTGCCAGCAGTGCCCCCAGGGAATCAGCCAAAAACATTCAGTACTTC
CDR3: CASSAPRESAKNIQYF

D: TRBD2
V: TRBV6-5
size: many
J: TRBJ2-3
DNA: TGTGCCAGCAGGACAGGACTAGCGGGGACTGATACGCAGTATTTT
CDR3: CASRTGLAGTDTQYF

D: TRBD2
V: TRBV5-1
size: NA
J: TRBJ2-1
DNA: TGCGCCAGCAGCCCCCAGGGAGGGGTGAATGAGCAGTTCTTC
CDR3: CASSPQGGVNEQFF

D: NA
V: TRBV5-1
size: NA
J: TRBJ2-2
DNA: TGCGCCAGCAGCTTTCAGTATCAGTTTTACGCGAACACCGGGGAGCTGTTTTTT
CDR3: CASSFQYQFYANTGELFF

D: TRBD1
V: TRBV6-5
size: NA
J: TRBJ2-5
DNA: TGTGCCAGCAGCCCGACAGGGGTAGAGACCCAGTACTTC
CDR3: CASSPTGVETQYF

D: NA
V: TRBV6-5
size: NA
J: TRBJ1-1
DNA: TGTGCCAGCAGCGGTCAGGGGTACACTGAAGCTTTCTTT
CDR3: CASSGQGYTEAFF

D: TRBD2
V: TRBV4-1
size: NA
J: TRBJ2-1
DNA: TGCGCCAGCAGCCTCTCAACTAGCGGGGGGGCTTTCAATGAGCAGTTCTTC
CDR3: CASSLSTSGGAFNEQFF

D: NA
V: TRBV24-1
size: NA
J: TRBJ1-5
DNA: TGTGCCACCAGTGATTCCTCCGAACAGGAGGGTCAGCCCCAGCATTTT
CDR3: CATSDSSEQEGQPQHF

D: TRBD1
V: TRBV15
size: NA
J: TRBJ1-5
DNA: TGTGCCACCAGCGCGGCAGGGGGCAGGAATCAGCCCCAGCATTTT
CDR3: CATSAAGGRNQPQHF

D: NA
V: TRBV12-5
size: NA
J: TRBJ1-1
DNA: TGTGCTAGTGGTTCCCCATCAGGGGCTCAAACTGAAGCTTTCTTT
CDR3: CASGSPSGAQTEAFF

D: NA
V: TRBV29-1
size: NA
J: TRBJ1-2
DNA: TGCAGCGTTGAAGATTCGGTTGACAGGTCGTCCACCTTC
CDR3: CSVEDSVDRSSTF

D: NA
V: TRBV30
size: NA
J: TRBJ2-3
DNA: TGTGCCTGGAGTGTACAGCAGAGAGATACGCAGTATTTT
CDR3: CAWSVQQRDTQYF

D: TRBD1
V: TRBV6-5
size: NA
J: TRBJ2-7
DNA: TGTGCCAGCAGGACAGGGGGTAATTACGAGCAGTACTTC
CDR3: CASRTGGNYEQYF

D: NA
V: TRBV28
size: NA
J: TRBJ1-2
DNA: TGTGCCAGCACCTTTCCTGGGGGCGAGAACTATGGCTACACCTTC
CDR3: CASTFPGGENYGYTF

D: TRBD2
V: TRBV25-1
size: few
J: TRBJ2-3
DNA: TGTGCCAGCAGTACGCCTAGCGGGGGGGCCCAAGATACGCAGTATTTT
CDR3: CASSTPSGGAQDTQYF

D: NA
V: TRBV3-1/TRBV3-2
size: NA
J: TRBJ1-4
DNA: TGTGCCAGCAGCCAAGGAACGAGTCAAAAACTGTTTTTT
CDR3: CASSQGTSQKLFF

D: NA
V: TRBV30
size: NA
J: TRBJ1-3
DNA: TGTGCCTGGAGTGTGTCAAACGGGAACACCATATATTTT
CDR3: CAWSVSNGNTIYF

D: NA
V: TRBV3-1/TRBV3-2
size: NA
J: TRBJ2-2
DNA: TGTGCCAGCAGCCAAAAGAGTTACGCCGGGGAGCTGTTTTTT
CDR3: CASSQKSYAGELFF

D: TRBD2
V: TRBV7-6
size: NA
J: TRBJ2-5
DNA: TGTGCCAGCAGCTCAGGGACTAGCGGAGAAGAGACCCAGTACTTC
CDR3: CASSSGTSGEETQYF